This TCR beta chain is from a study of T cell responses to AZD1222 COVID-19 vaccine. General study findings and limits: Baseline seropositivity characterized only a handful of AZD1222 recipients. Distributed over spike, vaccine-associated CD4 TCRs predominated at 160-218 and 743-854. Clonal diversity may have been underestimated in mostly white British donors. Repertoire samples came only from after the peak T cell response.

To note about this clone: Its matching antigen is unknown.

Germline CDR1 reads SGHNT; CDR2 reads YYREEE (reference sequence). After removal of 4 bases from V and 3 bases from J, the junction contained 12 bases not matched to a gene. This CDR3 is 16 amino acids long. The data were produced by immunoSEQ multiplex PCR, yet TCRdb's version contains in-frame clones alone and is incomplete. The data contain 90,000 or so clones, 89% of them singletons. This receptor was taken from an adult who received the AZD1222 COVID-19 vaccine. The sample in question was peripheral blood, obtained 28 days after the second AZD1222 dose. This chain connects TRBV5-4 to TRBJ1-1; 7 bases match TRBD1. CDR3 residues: CASSKSLTGKDTEAFF. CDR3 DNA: TGTGCCAGCAGCAAATCCCTGACAGGGAAGGACACTGAAGCTTTCTTT.